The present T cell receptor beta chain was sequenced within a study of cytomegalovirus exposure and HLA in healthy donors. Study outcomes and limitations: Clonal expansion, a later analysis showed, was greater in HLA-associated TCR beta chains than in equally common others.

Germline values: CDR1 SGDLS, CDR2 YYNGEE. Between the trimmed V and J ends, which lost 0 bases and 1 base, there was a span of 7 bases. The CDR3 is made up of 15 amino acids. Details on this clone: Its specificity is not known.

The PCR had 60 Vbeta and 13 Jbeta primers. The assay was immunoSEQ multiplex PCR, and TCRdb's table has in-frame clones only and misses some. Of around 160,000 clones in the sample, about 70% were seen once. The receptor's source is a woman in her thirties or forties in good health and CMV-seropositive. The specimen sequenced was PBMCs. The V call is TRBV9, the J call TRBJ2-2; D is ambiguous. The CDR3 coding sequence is TGTGCCAGCAGCGTAGGACAACTGAACACCGGGGAGCTGTTTTTT. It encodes CASSVGQLNTGELFF.